Below, 4 T cell receptor beta chains from the same sample are listed, as sequenced in a study of long-term antiretroviral therapy in people with HIV. With survey level as its setting, the immunoSEQ assay was v3.0. Assay used: immunoSEQ multiplex PCR; TCRdb lists only in-frame clones, some missing. The table shows approximately 24,000 clones, with around 81% occurring only once. Source: unsorted PBMCs, taken at the start of antiretroviral therapy, before treatment. Receptors originate from a woman aged 18-30 years with HIV.

The rearrangement links TRBV6-5 to TRBJ2-7; either TRBD1 or TRBD2 may fit D (5 bases each). CDR1 is MNHEY and CDR2 is SVGAGI in the germline V gene. This CDR3 is built from 14 residues. Trimming shortened V by 5 bases and J by 6 bases, and 17 bases separated the two germline ends. The CDR3 protein is CASSDGDGIPEQYF. In nucleotides, the CDR3 is TGTGCCAGCAGTGACGGGGACGGAATACCCGAGCAGTACTTC.

This chain uses TRBV27 with TRBJ1-5; TRBD1 agrees at 11 bases. Trimming at V came to 1 base and at J to 5 bases, leaving 1 base not matched to a gene. The CDR3 length is 15 residues. Germline V gives CDR1 MNHEY, CDR2 SMNVEV (reference sequence). CDR3 DNA: TGTGCCAGCAGTTTATTGGGACAGGGGGATCAGCCCCAGCATTTT. It encodes CASSLLGQGDQPQHF.

The chain joins TRBV5-4 to TRBJ2-7; D might be TRBD1 (6 bases). Trimming left V 0 bases short and J 6 bases short, with 13 bases between. Germline V CDR1 and CDR2: SGHNT, YYREEE (reference sequence). CDR3 length equals 14 residues. This CDR3 is CASSLDRVEGEQYF. CDR3 bases: TGTGCCAGCAGCTTGGACAGGGTGGAAGGCGAGCAGTACTTC.

This clone has just one count. CDR3: CASSFNHRDSARDEQFF. The CDR3 DNA reads as TGTGCCAGCAGCTTCAACCATCGGGACTCAGCGCGCGATGAGCAGTTCTTC. V and J are TRBV9 and TRBJ2-1; D might be TRBD2 (6 bases). CDR3 length: 17 amino acids. Germline loops: CDR1 SGDLS, CDR2 YYNGEE. Trimming shortened V by 4 bases and J by 8 bases, and 25 bases separated the two germline ends.